The clone carrying this T cell receptor beta chain was seen more than once but under ten times. The identical CDR3 is also encoded by other nucleotide sequences in the sample. Ages ranged from about 18 to 89 years, with residence in about 23 US areas. Participants' reported clinical history set cohort assignment. Measured with immunoSEQ multiplex PCR; TCRdb has only the in-frame clones, and not every one. The sample includes 200,000 to 300,000 clones, roughly 89% seen only once; the top ten take about 9.3%. The source of the sample is a study of blood T cell repertoires in COVID-19. On the study more broadly: Specimens from acute and convalescent COVID-19 originated in the United States, Italy and Spain.

The ends were cut back, 6 bases at V and 7 bases at J, with 9 bases in the middle. Per the germline V gene, CDR1 is MDHEN and CDR2 is SYDVKM. The CDR3 runs 11 residues. The specimen sequenced was PBMCs or T cells enriched from blood (not recorded which). V usage is TRBV28 and J usage is TRBJ1-2, with unresolved D. This receptor was identified in a man aged 35 to 55 who had recovered from COVID-19. CDR3 in amino acids: CASSSLSGYTF. The CDR3 nucleotides are TGTGCCAGCAGCAGTTTGTCTGGCTACACCTTC.